What follows are 7 T cell receptor beta chains derived from one specimen sequenced in a study of blood T cell repertoires in COVID-19. The table came from immunoSEQ multiplex PCR; TCRdb's copy has only in-frame clones and leaves some out. Among roughly 250,000 clones listed, 85% to 90% were seen once. Sequenced: peripheral blood. Receptors originate from a woman in her thirties or forties with acute or convalescent COVID-19.

The chain couples TRBV27 to TRBJ1-6, with 8 bases that match TRBD1. V lost 4 bases and J lost 2; bases outside the gene matches: 10. Germline assignment: CDR1 MNHEY and CDR2 SMNVEV (reference sequence). The CDR3 has 18 amino acids. The CDR3 DNA follows: TGTGCCAGCAGTTCTACGAGGGACAGGTTCACCTATAATTCACCCCTCCACTTT. As protein: CASSSTRDRFTYNSPLHF.

V usage is TRBV27 and J usage is TRBJ1-6; possible D gene TRBD1, 5 bases. This CDR3 region has 16 residues. Trimming left V 3 bases short and J 10 bases short, with 19 bases between. From germline, CDR1 is MNHEY and CDR2 SMNVEV (reference sequence). Here the CDR3 DNA reads TGTGCCAGCAGTTTCGGGGGGTCCGGGATCAGCTCACCCCTCCACTTT. It is translated as CASSFGGSGISSPLHF.

The chain couples TRBV27 to TRBJ2-7; the D gene is possibly TRBD1 (6 bases). The V end was cut by 6 bases, the J end by 7 bases, with 19 bases between. Germline CDR1 MNHEY, CDR2 SMNVEV (reference sequence). The CDR3 totals 14 residues. The CDR3 nucleotides are TGTGCCAGCAGGCCCGAGGGGCTAGGGGGAGAGCAGTACGTC. It specifies CASRPEGLGGEQYV.

V gene TRBV7-3 combines with J gene TRBJ2-2, with a tentative D call TRBD1 (5 bases). The CDR3 has 16 amino acids. Germline CDR1 is SGHTA and CDR2 is FQGTGA. V lost 4 bases and J lost 1, with 13 bases in between. CDR3 in DNA: TGTGCCAGCAGCTCTCAGGGTACCTGGAACACCGGGGAGCTGTTTTTT. This gives the protein CASSSQGTWNTGELFF.

The genes are TRBV9 and TRBJ1-5; D gene uncertain. The CDR3 consists of 15 residues. V was pared by 3 bases and J by 1 base, with 11 bases between. Germline assignment: CDR1 SGDLS and CDR2 YYNGEE. The CDR3 DNA reads TGTGCCAGCAGCGGTGGGCTCGGAAGCAATCAGCCCCAGCATTTT. Translation gives CASSGGLGSNQPQHF.

The CDR3 bases are TGCGCCAGCAGAATACAGGGGAACACTGAAGCTTTCTTT. Residues: CASRIQGNTEAFF. This sequence joins TRBV5-1 and TRBJ1-1, with TRBD1 as a possible D gene (6 bases). V lost 5 bases to trimming and J lost 1 base, with 9 bases between them. CDR3 size: 13 residues. Germline V gene sequence: CDR1 SGHRS, CDR2 YFSETQ.

The V and J genes are TRBV21-1 and TRBJ1-5; the table calls TRBD1, which could not be checked here. TRBV21-1 is deemed a pseudogene. The CDR3 length is 16 residues. The CDR3 reads CASSKGDRISNQPQHF. The CDR3 region has the DNA TGTGCCAGCAGCAAAGGTGACAGAATTAGCAATCAGCCCCAGCATTTT.